This entry lists 11 T cell receptor beta chains sequenced from one sample in a study of shared clonotypes between healthy human individuals. TCRdb keeps only in-frame clones here, not all; method: immunoSEQ multiplex PCR. The table shows about 2.4 million clones, with approximately 92% occurring only once. The source material was naive CD4+ T cells sorted from blood. Regarding subset: CD45RA+ positively selected. The receptors were gathered from a man aged 18 to 30 in good health.

The chain couples TRBV2 to TRBJ2-2; 10 nucleotides agree with TRBD2. Germline V lookup: CDR1 SNHLY, CDR2 FYNNEI. The CDR3 spans 14 residues. J gave up 6 bases and V 7 bases, and 5 bases lay outside the gene matches. The CDR3 reads CASMGSGRSGELFF. As DNA, the CDR3 is TGTGCCAGCATGGGTAGCGGGAGGTCCGGGGAGCTGTTTTTT. Based on the CDR3 plus reference TRBV2 and TRBJ2-2, the full variable domain is EPEVTQTPSHQVTQMGQEVILRCVPISNHLYFYWYRQILGQKVEFLVSFYNNEISEKSEIFDDQFSVERPDGSNFTLKIRSTKLEDSAMYFCASMGSGRSGELFFGEGSRLTVL.

The chain is built from TRBV30 and TRBJ2-2, with D possibly TRBD1 on 6 matching bases. Per germline, CDR1 GTSNPN and CDR2 SVGIG (reference sequence). The V end lost 1 base, the J end lost 1 base, and 10 bases lay between the germline ends. This CDR3 region has 15 residues. CDR3 residues: CAWSAGTKNTGELFF. As DNA, the CDR3 is TGTGCCTGGAGTGCCGGGACAAAGAACACCGGGGAGCTGTTTTTT.

This chain connects TRBV30 to TRBJ1-4, with no clear D. The CDR3 covers 12 residues. V was trimmed by 2 bases and J by 4 bases, leaving 5 bases between them. The germline gives CDR1 GTSNPN, CDR2 SVGIG (reference sequence). CDR3: CAWSLNNEKLFF. CDR3 coding DNA: TGTGCCTGGAGTTTAAATAATGAAAAACTGTTTTTT.

V is TRBV6-5 and J is TRBJ1-2; TRBD1 might be the D (5 bases). Germline V gene sequence: CDR1 MNHEY, CDR2 SVGAGI. The ends were cut back, 5 bases at V and 0 bases at J, with 10 bases in the middle. CDR3 size: 14 residues. In DNA form, the CDR3 reads TGTGCCAGCAGTCTAACGGACACTAACTATGGCTACACCTTC. Its protein product is CASSLTDTNYGYTF.

The chain recombines TRBV7-9 with TRBJ2-1, with 9 positions matching TRBD2. Unmatched junction bases numbered 1, after V lost 1 base and J lost 3 bases. Germline CDR1 reads SEHNR; CDR2 reads FQNEAQ (reference sequence). The CDR3 has 15 amino acids. CDR3 sequence (DNA): TGTGCCAGCAGCTTAGGGACTAGCGACTACAATGAGCAGTTCTTC. Amino acids: CASSLGTSDYNEQFF.

The J gene is TRBJ2-3, the V gene TRBV27; tentative D call: TRBD2 (6 bases). CDR3 size: 15 residues. CDR1 and CDR2 from the germline V gene are MNHEY and SMNVEV (reference sequence). Trimming shortened V by 6 bases and J by 1 base, and 14 bases separated the two germline ends. The DNA for the CDR3 is TGTGCCAGCAGGTCTCCGCGGGGCCGCACAGATACGCAGTATTTT. This sequence encodes CASRSPRGRTDTQYF.

The CDR3 loop reads CASSFSGEKQFF. The CDR3 DNA reads as TGTGCCAGCAGCTTCTCGGGGGAAAAGCAGTTCTTC. The chain couples TRBV7-8 to TRBJ2-1, with D possibly being TRBD2 (6 bases). Trimming pared 3 bases from V and 11 bases from J, leaving 11 bases between. The length of the CDR3 is 12 residues. Germline V gene data show CDR1 as SGHVS and CDR2 as FQNEAQ.

The rearrangement uses TRBV12-5 and TRBJ2-1; 8 bases align to TRBD2. The germline CDR1 and CDR2 sequences are LGHNT and FRNRAP. The CDR3 consists of 14 residues. V shed 1 base, J shed 6 bases, and the junction held 2 bases outside the gene matches. The CDR3 region is CASGLAGGLNEQFF. CDR3 bases: TGTGCTAGTGGTTTGGCGGGGGGGCTCAATGAGCAGTTCTTC.

The CDR3 loop reads CASRPLLAGERAYEQYF. In nucleotides, the CDR3 is TGTGCCAGCAGGCCTCTACTAGCGGGAGAAAGGGCCTACGAGCAGTACTTC. The V and J genes are TRBV27 and TRBJ2-7; 11 nucleotides agree with TRBD2. Trimming at V came to 6 bases and at J to 2 bases, leaving 12 bases not matched to a gene. Germline V gene lookup returns CDR1 MNHEY and CDR2 SMNVEV (reference sequence). The CDR3 contains 17 residues.

This sequence joins TRBV6-1 and TRBJ1-1, with D uncertain. The CDR3 has 14 residues. Germline V gives CDR1 MNHNS, CDR2 SASEGT. Trimming left V 6 bases short and J 1 base short, with 12 bases between. The CDR3 spells CASSPEWENTEAFF. As DNA, the CDR3 is TGTGCCAGCAGCCCGGAGTGGGAGAACACTGAAGCTTTCTTT.

This rearrangement joins TRBV29-1 to TRBJ2-1; the D call may be TRBD1 or TRBD2 (6 bases each). Germline CDR1 and CDR2: SQVTM and ANQGSEA. The CDR3 spans 16 residues. V was shortened by 3 bases and J by 0 bases, with 15 bases between the two germline ends. CDR3: CSVDSARGLSYNEQFF. CDR3 coding DNA: TGCAGCGTTGATAGTGCCAGGGGACTCTCCTACAATGAGCAGTTCTTC.